A single sample is the source of the 3 T cell receptor beta chains below, sequenced in a study of identical twins. TCRdb ran MiXCR on the 5' RACE reads and lists one entry per CDR3 protein. Of 1.5 million to 2 million distinct CDR3 sequences detected, under 35% appear once; the ten largest clones hold 0.25% to 0.3%. Source material: cord blood. These receptor sequences come from a newborn girl in good health.

The chain is built from TRBV20-1 and TRBJ2-3, with D possibly matching TRBD1 (5 bases). The CDR3 consists of 16 residues. Germline V gene lookup returns CDR1 DFQATT and CDR2 SNEGSKA (reference sequence). Between the trimmed V and J ends, which lost 0 bases and 4 bases, there was a span of 17 bases. In DNA form, the CDR3 reads TGCAGTGCTAGAGACGCGTCTAGGGGCAGCCCAGATACGCAGTATTTT. As protein: CSARDASRGSPDTQYF.

This clonotype was recorded once. The V gene is TRBV12-3 or TRBV12-4, the J gene TRBJ2-3; 13 nucleotides align to TRBD2. The V and J ends lost 0 bases and 0 bases, in that order; junction bases with no gene match: 12. The CDR3 runs 21 residues. The CDR3 nucleotides are TGTGCCAGCAGTTTAGCGAGGGGAAAATTACTAGCGGGGGGGAGCACAGATACGCAGTATTTT. This translates into CASSLARGKLLAGGSTDTQYF.

Concerning this clonotype itself: This may arise from a read error, as a much more abundant clone is one base away. V and J are TRBV20-1 and TRBJ2-3; 7 positions agree with TRBD2. This CDR3 contains 13 residues. Germline lookup yields CDR1 DFQATT and CDR2 SNEGSKA (reference sequence). V lost 5 bases to trimming and J lost 5 bases; unmatched junction nucleotides: 7. Here the CDR3 DNA reads TGCAGTGCTGGAGTTGCGGGAGTAGATACGCAGTATTTT. Amino acid sequence: CSAGVAGVDTQYF.